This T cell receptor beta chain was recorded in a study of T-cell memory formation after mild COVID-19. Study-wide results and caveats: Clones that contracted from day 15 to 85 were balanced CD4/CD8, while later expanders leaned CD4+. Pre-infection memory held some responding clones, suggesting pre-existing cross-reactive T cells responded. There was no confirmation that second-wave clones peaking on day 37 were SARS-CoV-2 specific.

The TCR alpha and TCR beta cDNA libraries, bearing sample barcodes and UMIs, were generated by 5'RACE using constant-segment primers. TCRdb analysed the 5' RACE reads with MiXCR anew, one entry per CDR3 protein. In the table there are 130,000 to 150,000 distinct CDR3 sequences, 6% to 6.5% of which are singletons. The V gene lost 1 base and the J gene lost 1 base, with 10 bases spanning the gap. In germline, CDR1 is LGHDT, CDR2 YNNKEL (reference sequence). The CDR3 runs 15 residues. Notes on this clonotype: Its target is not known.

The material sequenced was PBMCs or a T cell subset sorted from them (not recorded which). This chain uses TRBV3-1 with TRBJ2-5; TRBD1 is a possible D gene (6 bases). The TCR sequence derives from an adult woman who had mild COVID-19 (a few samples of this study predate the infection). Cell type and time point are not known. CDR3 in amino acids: CASSQGTAFQETQYF. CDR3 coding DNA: TGTGCCAGCAGCCAAGGGACAGCTTTCCAAGAGACCCAGTACTTC.